Sequencing of this TCR beta chain was carried out in a study of vaccination effects on CD4 cells after COVID-19. ViraFEST assay sequencing came after antigen-specific CD4+ T cells were expanded with viral peptide pools. Upon completion of around eleven days in culture, CD4+ T cells were isolated. This clone was observed a few times. Its specificity is not known. Trimming removed 0 bases from V and 4 bases from J, with 12 bases in between. The CDR3 is 15 amino acids. Germline V gene lookup returns CDR1 LGHNA and CDR2 YSLEER. Sequenced by immunoSEQ multiplex PCR; TCRdb stores in-frame clones only, minus some. This table has 45,000 to 65,000 clones, roughly 80% appearing once.

The chain couples TRBV4-3 to TRBJ1-2; TRBD1 is a possible D gene (5 bases). The origin of this receptor is a human donor who received a COVID-19 vaccine. The sequences come from CD4+ T cells from PBMCs cultured with HCoV-229E spike peptides, collected before COVID-19 vaccination. The CDR3 DNA sequence: TGCGCCAGCAGCCAAGAAAGGGGCGGGGGCTATGGCTACACCTTC. This sequence encodes CASSQERGGGYGYTF.